A selection of T cell receptor beta chains follows, all from one sample in a study of neurological immune-mediated disorders. TCRdb used MiXCR to reprocess the 5' RACE reads, holding one entry per CDR3 protein. The table records 70,000 to 75,000 distinct CDR3 sequences, approximately 15% of them present only once. The sequenced sample consisted of PBMCs. These receptors were collected from a female donor with HTLV-1-associated myelopathy (HAM/TSP). Each CDR3 is given with its conserved first and last residue. Fields, in order: D gene, V gene, clone size, J gene, CDR3 protein, CDR3 DNA. The D gene is left open where the match is weak. Size tells how often a clone was seen (once, few, many) or the class of an expanded clone, and some rows leave it out.

d_gene: TRBD1; v_gene: TRBV6-6; abundance: many; j_gene: TRBJ2-2; CDR3aa: CAMGQLNTGELFF; CDR3nt: TGTGCCATGGGACAGTTGAACACCGGGGAGCTGTTTTTT
d_gene: NA; v_gene: TRBV15; abundance: many; j_gene: TRBJ2-1; CDR3aa: CATSSYGQPGSYNEQFF; CDR3nt: TGTGCCACCAGCAGCTACGGACAGCCCGGCTCCTACAATGAGCAGTTCTTC
d_gene: TRBD2; v_gene: TRBV7-2; abundance: many; j_gene: TRBJ2-3; CDR3aa: CASSSGLAGFTDTQYF; CDR3nt: TGTGCCAGCAGCTCGGGACTAGCGGGGTTCACAGATACGCAGTATTTT
d_gene: NA; v_gene: TRBV18; abundance: NA; j_gene: TRBJ2-7; CDR3aa: CASSPRIHESSYEQYF; CDR3nt: TGTGCCAGCTCACCAAGAATCCATGAAAGCTCCTACGAGCAGTACTTC
d_gene: NA; v_gene: TRBV9; abundance: NA; j_gene: TRBJ2-3; CDR3aa: CASSVGGGGGSSTDTQYF; CDR3nt: TGTGCCAGCAGCGTTGGGGGTGGGGGAGGCTCTAGCACAGATACGCAGTATTTT
d_gene: NA; v_gene: TRBV7-8; abundance: few; j_gene: TRBJ2-3; CDR3aa: CASSSDRPTRTDTQYF; CDR3nt: TGTGCCAGCAGCTCCGACAGGCCTACTAGGACAGATACGCAGTATTTT
d_gene: NA; v_gene: TRBV20-1; abundance: many; j_gene: TRBJ1-1; CDR3aa: CSAWANTEAFF; CDR3nt: TGCAGTGCTTGGGCGAACACTGAAGCTTTCTTT
d_gene: NA; v_gene: TRBV4-2; abundance: many; j_gene: TRBJ2-1; CDR3aa: CASSRYLSSYNEQFF; CDR3nt: TGTGCCAGCAGCCGATATCTAAGCTCCTACAATGAGCAGTTCTTC
d_gene: NA; v_gene: TRBV5-1; abundance: many; j_gene: TRBJ1-5; CDR3aa: CASSLDGNQPQHF; CDR3nt: TGCGCCAGCAGCTTGGATGGGAATCAGCCCCAGCATTTT
d_gene: NA; v_gene: TRBV6-5; abundance: many; j_gene: TRBJ1-2; CDR3aa: CASSYLGLYGYTF; CDR3nt: TGTGCCAGCAGTTACCTCGGGCTCTATGGCTACACCTTC
d_gene: TRBD1; v_gene: TRBV7-9; abundance: many; j_gene: TRBJ2-7; CDR3aa: CASALGGRGSYEQYF; CDR3nt: TGTGCCAGCGCCTTAGGGGGCAGGGGCTCCTACGAGCAGTACTTC